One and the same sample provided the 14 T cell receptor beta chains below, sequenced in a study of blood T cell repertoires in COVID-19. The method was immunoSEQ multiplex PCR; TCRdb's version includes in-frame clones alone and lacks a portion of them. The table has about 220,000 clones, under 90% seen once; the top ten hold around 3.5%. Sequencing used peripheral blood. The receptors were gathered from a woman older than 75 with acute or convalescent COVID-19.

The CDR3: CASSQTNRGSNQPQHF. As DNA, the CDR3 is TGTGCCAGCTCACAAACGAACCGGGGTAGCAATCAGCCCCAGCATTTT. The rearrangement joins TRBV18 to TRBJ1-5; D not resolved. Trimming took off 4 bases at V and 0 bases at J, with 13 bases between the two ends. Germline lookup yields CDR1 KGHSH and CDR2 LQKENI. The CDR3 has 16 amino acids.

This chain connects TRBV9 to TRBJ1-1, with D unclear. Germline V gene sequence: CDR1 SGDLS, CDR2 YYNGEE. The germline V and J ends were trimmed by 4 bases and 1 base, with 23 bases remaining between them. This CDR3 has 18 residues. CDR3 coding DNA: TGTGCCAGCAGCTCGCCCACGGGAGGGATGGTAACGAACACTGAAGCTTTCTTT. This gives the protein CASSSPTGGMVTNTEAFF.

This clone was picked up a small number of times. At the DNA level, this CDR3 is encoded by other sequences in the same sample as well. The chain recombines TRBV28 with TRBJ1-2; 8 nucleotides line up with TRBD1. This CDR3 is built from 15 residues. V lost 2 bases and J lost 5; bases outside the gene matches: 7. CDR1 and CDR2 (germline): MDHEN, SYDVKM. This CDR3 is CASSLGTGGIYGYTF. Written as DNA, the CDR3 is TGTGCCAGCAGTTTAGGGACAGGAGGTATTTATGGCTACACCTTC.

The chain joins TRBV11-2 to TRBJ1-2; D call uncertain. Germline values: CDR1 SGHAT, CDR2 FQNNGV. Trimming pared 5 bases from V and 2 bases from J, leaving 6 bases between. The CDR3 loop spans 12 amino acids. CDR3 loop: CASSTSNYGYTF. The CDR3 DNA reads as TGTGCCAGCAGCACATCGAACTATGGCTACACCTTC.

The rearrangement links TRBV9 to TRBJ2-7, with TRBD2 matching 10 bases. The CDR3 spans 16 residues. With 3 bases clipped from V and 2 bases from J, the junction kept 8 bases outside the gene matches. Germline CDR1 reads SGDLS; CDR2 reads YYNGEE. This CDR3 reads CASSGGPSGGAYEQYF. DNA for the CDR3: TGTGCCAGCAGCGGGGGCCCCAGCGGGGGGGCCTACGAGCAGTACTTC.

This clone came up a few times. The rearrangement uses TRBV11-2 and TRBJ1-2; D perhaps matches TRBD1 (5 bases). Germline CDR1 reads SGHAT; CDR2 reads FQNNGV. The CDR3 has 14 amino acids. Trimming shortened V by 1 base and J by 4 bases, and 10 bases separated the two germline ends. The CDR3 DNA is TGTGCCAGCAGCTTAGCGCAGGGCGGCTATGGCTACACCTTC. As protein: CASSLAQGGYGYTF.

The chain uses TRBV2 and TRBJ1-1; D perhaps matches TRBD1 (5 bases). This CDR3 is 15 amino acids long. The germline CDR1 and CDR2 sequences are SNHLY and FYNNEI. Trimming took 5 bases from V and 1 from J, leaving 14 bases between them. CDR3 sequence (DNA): TGTGCCAGCAGTCCCGACAGTTTAGAGAACACTGAAGCTTTCTTT. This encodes CASSPDSLENTEAFF.

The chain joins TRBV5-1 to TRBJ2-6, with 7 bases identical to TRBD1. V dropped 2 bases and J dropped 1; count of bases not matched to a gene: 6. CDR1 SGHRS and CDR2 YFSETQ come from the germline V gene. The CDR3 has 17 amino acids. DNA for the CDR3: TGCGCCAGCAGCTTTGACAGGGTTGGTTCTGGGGCCAACGTCCTGACTTTC. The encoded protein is CASSFDRVGSGANVLTF. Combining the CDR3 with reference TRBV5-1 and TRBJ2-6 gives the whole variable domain KAGVTQTPRYLIKTRGQQVTLSCSPISGHRSVSWYQQTPGQGLQFLFEYFSETQRNKGNFPGRFSGRQFSNSRSEMNVSTLELGDSALYLCASSFDRVGSGANVLTFGAGSRLTVL.

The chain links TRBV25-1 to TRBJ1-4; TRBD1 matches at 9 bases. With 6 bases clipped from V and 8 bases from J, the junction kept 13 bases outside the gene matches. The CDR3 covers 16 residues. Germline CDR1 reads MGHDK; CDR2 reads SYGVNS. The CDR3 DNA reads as TGTGCCAGCAGCCCAACCCTGACAGGGGGGAAGGAAAAACTGTTTTTT. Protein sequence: CASSPTLTGGKEKLFF.

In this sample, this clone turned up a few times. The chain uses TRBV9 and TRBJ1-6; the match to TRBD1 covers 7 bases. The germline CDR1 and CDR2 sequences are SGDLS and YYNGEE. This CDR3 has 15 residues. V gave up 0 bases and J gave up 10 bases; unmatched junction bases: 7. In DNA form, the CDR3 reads TGTGCCAGCAGCGTAGCACAGGGGTCGGCCTCACCCCTCCACTTT. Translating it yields CASSVAQGSASPLHF.

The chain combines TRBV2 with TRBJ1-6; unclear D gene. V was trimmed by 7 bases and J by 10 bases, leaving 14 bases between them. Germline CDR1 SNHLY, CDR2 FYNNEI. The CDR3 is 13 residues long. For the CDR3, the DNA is TGTGCCAGCATTACGGACGCGGGGTCACCCCTCCACTTT. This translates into CASITDAGSPLHF.

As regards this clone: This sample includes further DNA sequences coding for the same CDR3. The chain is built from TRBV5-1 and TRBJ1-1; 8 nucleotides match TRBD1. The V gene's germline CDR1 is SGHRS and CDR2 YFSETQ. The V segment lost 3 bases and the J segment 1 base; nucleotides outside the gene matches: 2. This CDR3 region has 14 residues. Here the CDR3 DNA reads TGCGCCAGCAGCTCGGGACAGGAGAACACTGAAGCTTTCTTT. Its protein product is CASSSGQENTEAFF.

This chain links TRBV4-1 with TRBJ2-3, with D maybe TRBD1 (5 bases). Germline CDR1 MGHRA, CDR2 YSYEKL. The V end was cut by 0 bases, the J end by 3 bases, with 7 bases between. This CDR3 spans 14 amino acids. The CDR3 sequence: CASSQDRATDTQYF. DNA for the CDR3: TGCGCCAGCAGCCAAGACAGGGCGACAGATACGCAGTATTTT.

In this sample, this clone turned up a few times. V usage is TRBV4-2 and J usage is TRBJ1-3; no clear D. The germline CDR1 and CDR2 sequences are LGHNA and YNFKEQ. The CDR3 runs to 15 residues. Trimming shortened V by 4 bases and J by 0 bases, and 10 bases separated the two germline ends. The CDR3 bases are TGTGCCAGCAGCCCCCAGCGATCCTCTGGAAACACCATATATTTT. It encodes CASSPQRSSGNTIYF.